The sequence of this T cell receptor (beta chain) was determined in a study of blood T cell repertoires in COVID-19. As for the study in general: Samples representing acute and convalescent COVID-19 were sourced from the United States, Italy and Spain. Sources were T cells, B-cell-depleted T cells, or PBMCs; the material itself was cDNA or gDNA.

Germline loops: CDR1 MDHEN, CDR2 SYDVKM. The CDR3 totals 15 residues. V dropped 4 bases and J dropped 4; count of bases not matched to a gene: 5. How the authors handled the data: Cell counts per sample came from amplifying reference gene primers. Clones were read by immunoSEQ multiplex PCR, and TCRdb kept only the in-frame ones, dropping some. The D gene and trimming were derived from the DNA, and the V and J assignments and clone size from that table. This table holds 18,000 or so clones, about 88% found once. V and J are TRBV28 and TRBJ2-3, with 10 bases fitting TRBD1. This TCR came from a man between 60 and 75 years old with active COVID-19. Sequences were obtained from peripheral blood. The CDR3 sequence is CASSSSGTGADTQYF. The CDR3, as DNA: TGTGCCAGCAGTTCGTCCGGGACAGGGGCAGATACGCAGTATTTT.